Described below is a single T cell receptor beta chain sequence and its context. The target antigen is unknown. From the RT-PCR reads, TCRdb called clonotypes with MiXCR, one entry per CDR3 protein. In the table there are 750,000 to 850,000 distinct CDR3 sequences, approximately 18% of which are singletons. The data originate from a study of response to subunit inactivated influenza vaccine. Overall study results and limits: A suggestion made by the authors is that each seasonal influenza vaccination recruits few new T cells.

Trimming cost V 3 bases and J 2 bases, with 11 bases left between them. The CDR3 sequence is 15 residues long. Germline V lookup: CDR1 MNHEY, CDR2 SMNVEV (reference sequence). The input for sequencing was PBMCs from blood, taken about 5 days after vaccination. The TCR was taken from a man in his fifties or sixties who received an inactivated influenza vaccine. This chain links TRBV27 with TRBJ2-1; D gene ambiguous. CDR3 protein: CASSFSFHTYNEQFF. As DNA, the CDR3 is TGTGCCAGCAGTTTCTCTTTCCACACCTACAATGAGCAGTTCTTC.